The rows below give T cell receptor beta chains drawn from one sample of a study of control samples from healthy donors and cancer patients. Using immunoSEQ multiplex PCR, the repertoire was profiled, and TCRdb retains in-frame clones only, with some absent. The sample records 65,000 to 95,000 clones, 70% to 90% being singletons. Sequenced: blood. The origin of the receptors is a man aged 50 to 60 in good health. The CDR3 runs from the conserved cysteine through the conserved F or W. Each record gives: clone size, V gene, J gene, D gene, CDR3 length, CDR3 DNA, CDR3 protein. The D gene is left open where the match is weak. Only some rows state a clone size, as once, few, many or a class for expanded clones.

-,TRBV15,TRBJ1-2,TRBD1,16,TGTGCCACCAGCATAATCCCCGGGACAGGGGACTATGGCTACACCTTC,CATSIIPGTGDYGYTF
-,TRBV19,TRBJ1-1,-,12,TGTGCCAGTAGTGTCCCAGGTGCCGAAGCTTTCTTT,CASSVPGAEAFF
-,TRBV13,TRBJ1-3,-,14,TGTGCCAGCAGTTCAGGGGAATCTGGAAACACCATATATTTT,CASSSGESGNTIYF
-,TRBV28,TRBJ1-3,-,11,TGTGCCAGTCACGAAGGAAACACCATATATTTT,CASHEGNTIYF
-,TRBV10-3,TRBJ2-2,-,12,TGTGCCATCAGTGCTTTCAAGGGGGAGCTGTTTTTT,CAISAFKGELFF
-,TRBV24-1,TRBJ1-2,-,15,TGTGCCACCAGTGGATGGGGGGAGGCTAACTATGGCTACACCTTC,CATSGWGEANYGYTF
-,TRBV24-1,TRBJ1-2,-,15,TGTGCCACCAGTGATGGGGCCCGCTCTAACTATGGCTACACCTTC,CATSDGARSNYGYTF
few,TRBV4-3,TRBJ2-3,TRBD2,15,TGCGCCAGCAGCCAAGATCGGCTAGCGGCAGATACGCAGTATTTT,CASSQDRLAADTQYF
-,TRBV27,TRBJ1-5,-,14,TGTGCCAGCAGTAGAGGTCTTAGCAATCAGCCCCAGCATTTT,CASSRGLSNQPQHF
once,TRBV7-2,TRBJ1-2,TRBD1,14,TGTGCCAGCAGCTCGGACAGGGGGGGTTATGGCTACACCTTC,CASSSDRGGYGYTF
-,TRBV9,TRBJ2-1,-,16,TGTGCCAGCAGCGTAGGAAGGGGGGGCGCTGACAATGAGCAGTTCTTC,CASSVGRGGADNEQFF
-,TRBV24-1,TRBJ2-1,-,13,TGTGCCACACAAATGGACCCGTACAATGAGCAGTTCTTC,CATQMDPYNEQFF
-,TRBV6-5,TRBJ2-3,-,15,TGTGCCAGCACCGATGCGGGGTTTAGCACAGATACGCAGTATTTT,CASTDAGFSTDTQYF
-,TRBV12-5,TRBJ1-1,-,12,TGTGCTAGTGGTTTAGGCGGGACTGAAGCTTTCTTT,CASGLGGTEAFF
-,TRBV6-2/TRBV6-3,TRBJ2-2,-,16,TGTGCCAGCAGTTACTCTCCGACTGACTCTACCGGGGAGCTGTTTTTT,CASSYSPTDSTGELFF
-,TRBV5-1,TRBJ1-1,-,12,TGCGCCAGCAGCCTACAGGGAACCCCGGCTTTCTTT,CASSLQGTPAFF
-,TRBV5-1,TRBJ2-7,TRBD1,16,TGCGCCAGCAGCCTAACCCAGGACAGGAGACTTTACGAGCAGTACTTC,CASSLTQDRRLYEQYF
-,TRBV24-1,TRBJ2-1,TRBD2,16,TGTGCCACCAGTTCGACTAGCGGGGCCCCTAACGTTGAGCAGTTCTTC,CATSSTSGAPNVEQFF
few,TRBV5-4,TRBJ1-4,TRBD1,15,TGTGCCAGCAGCTTTGGAGGGACAGGTGATGAAAAACTGTTTTTT,CASSFGGTGDEKLFF
-,TRBV24-1,TRBJ1-5,-,13,TGTGCCACCAGTGTTGGCGGCCACCAGCCCCAGCATTTT,CATSVGGHQPQHF
-,TRBV6-5,TRBJ2-3,-,12,TGTGCCAGCAGTTCCTTCACAGATACGCAGTATTTT,CASSSFTDTQYF
once,TRBV10-2,TRBJ2-3,-,11,TGCGCCAGCAGTGTTGGCGGCAGGGAGTATTTT,CASSVGGREYF
-,TRBV7-2,TRBJ2-1,TRBD2,17,TGTGCCAGCAGCTTGGTACTAGCGGGAGGGTCTTACAATGAGCAGTTCTTC,CASSLVLAGGSYNEQFF
few,TRBV7-2,TRBJ2-1,TRBD2,16,TGTGCCAGCAGCTTAGTCTCCAGCGGGACTCCCAATGAGCAGTTCTTC,CASSLVSSGTPNEQFF
once,TRBV5-1,TRBJ2-1,-,14,TGCGCCAGCAGCTTGAGTTCTGTCAATAATGAGCAGTTCTTC,CASSLSSVNNEQFF
-,TRBV6-5,TRBJ1-2,-,10,TGTGCCAGCTCAGGGGACGGCTACACCTTC,CASSGDGYTF
-,TRBV4-3,TRBJ1-3,TRBD1,14,TGCGCCAGCAGCCTCGGACAGGCTGGAAACACCATATATTTT,CASSLGQAGNTIYF
-,TRBV19,TRBJ2-7,TRBD2,11,TGTGCCACCGGACTAGCCTACGAGCAGTACTTC,CATGLAYEQYF
-,TRBV4-3,TRBJ2-4,-,18,TGCGCCAGCAGCCCCTTCTTAAAGGGTTACGACACGGATAACATTCAGTACTTC,CASSPFLKGYDTDNIQYF
-,TRBV4-1,TRBJ2-1,TRBD1,16,TGCGCCAGCAGCCAATTCGACAGGGGGCTGGAGAATGAGCAGTTCTTC,CASSQFDRGLENEQFF
-,TRBV5-1,TRBJ1-1,TRBD1,13,TGCGCCAGCAGCTGGGACAGGAACACTGAAGCTTTCTTT,CASSWDRNTEAFF
-,TRBV12-5,TRBJ1-6,TRBD1,14,TGTGCTAGTGGGAGGGGGCCAAGGGAATCACCCCTCCACTTT,CASGRGPRESPLHF
-,TRBV3-1/TRBV3-2,TRBJ1-2,TRBD1,15,TGTGCCAGCAGCCACCGGGACAGGTCCTCCTGGGGCTACACCTTC,CASSHRDRSSWGYTF
-,TRBV19,TRBJ1-1,-,12,TGTGCCAGTAGTATATATGACACTGAAGCTTTCTTT,CASSIYDTEAFF
once,TRBV7-6,TRBJ1-4,-,15,TGTGCCAGCAGCTTAACGGGAGGTACTAATGAAAAACTGTTTTTT,CASSLTGGTNEKLFF
-,TRBV27,TRBJ1-1,TRBD1,11,TGTGGACAGGGGGCGAGCACTGAAGCTTTCTTT,CGQGASTEAFF
few,TRBV10-1,TRBJ2-1,-,15,TGCGCCAGCAGTGAGGGAGCTCAGGTTCGGAATGAGCAGTTCTTC,CASSEGAQVRNEQFF
-,TRBV19,TRBJ1-5,-,16,TGTGCCAGTAGTATAGCGGGCAGGGGTGGCAATCAGCCCCAGCATTTT,CASSIAGRGGNQPQHF
-,TRBV6-6,TRBJ1-1,-,13,TGTGCCAGCAGTTATAGGGGGGTCACTGAAGCTTTCTTT,CASSYRGVTEAFF
-,TRBV10-3,TRBJ2-1,TRBD1,16,TGTGCCACCAGCTCGGGACAGTCCAGCTCCTACAATGAGCAGTTCTTC,CATSSGQSSSYNEQFF
-,TRBV6-4,TRBJ1-3,-,12,TGTGCCAGCAGTGACCAGGGAAACACCATATATTTT,CASSDQGNTIYF